The sequence of this TCR beta chain was determined in a study of control samples from healthy donors and cancer patients (dated by TCRdb to 2020 to 2021). The V end loses 1 base and the J end loses 2 bases, and a stretch of 7 bases separates them. Sequences SGHDT (CDR1) and YYEEEE (CDR2) are obtained from the germline V gene. Inclusive of the bounding cysteine and phenylalanine, the CDR3 is 13 residues long. Only the CDR3 DNA is retained, 39 bases long and in frame from the first base. Library preparation was by the immunoSEQ multiplex PCR assay. As stored in TCRdb, this immuneACCESS dataset retains in-frame rearrangements with V and J assigned. A fraction of the clones does not appear; measured against another copy, unresolved V genes explain less than half of the discrepancy, and the remainder lacks a known reason. The sample table records about 100,000 clones; roughly 90% of these occur just once. About a sixth of the sample comes from the top ten.

Regarding this clone: Its antigen has not been determined. No much larger clone is present one base from it, and per-base qualities are unavailable.

The rearrangement combines TRBV5-6 with TRBJ2-7; no D gene is confidently identified. The receptor comes from a woman between 45 and 60 years old in good health. Material: blood. The DNA reads TGTGCCAGCAGCTTGCAGGTGACCTACGAGCAGTACTTC. Translated, this gives CASSLQVTYEQYF.